These 18 T cell receptor beta chains originate from one sample sequenced in a study of Graves' ophthalmopathy and Graves' hyperthyroidism. RNA transcripts served as template for amplifying TCR beta CDR3 sequences. The library came from an HTBI-primed first-round RT-PCR and a second-round multiplex PCR. In TCRdb, the multiplex PCR reads were re-called with MiXCR into one record per CDR3 protein. The sample has hundreds of thousands of distinct CDR3 sequences; just over 40% are singletons. Sample: peripheral blood. All receptors come from an adult man with Graves' ophthalmopathy.

This clonotype was counted many times. The V call is TRBV24-1, the J call TRBJ2-2, with no clear D. This CDR3 spans 15 amino acids. The germline V gene has CDR1 KGHDR and CDR2 SFDVKD. V was shortened by 3 bases and J by 2 bases, with 9 bases between the two germline ends. CDR3 nucleotide sequence: TGTGCCACCAGTGATGGCATAAGCAACACCGGGGAGCTGTTTTTT. This sequence encodes CATSDGISNTGELFF.

This sequence joins TRBV5-1 and TRBJ2-2, with TRBD2 as a possible D gene (7 bases). V was clipped by 0 bases and J by 5 bases, with 20 bases between them. The CDR3 is made up of 18 amino acids. The germline CDR1 and CDR2 sequences are SGHRS and YFSETQ. The CDR3 coding sequence is TGCGCCAGCAGCTTGGGGGCTTTCGGCGGGGGCCGGACCGGGGAGCTGTTTTTT. Residues: CASSLGAFGGGRTGELFF.

The genes are TRBV12-3 or TRBV12-4 and TRBJ2-7; maybe TRBD2 (6 bases). The V and J ends lost 4 bases and 3 bases respectively, with 16 bases between them. CDR3 length equals 15 residues. The CDR3 loop is CASSSTGTRRYEQYF. The CDR3 DNA follows: TGTGCCAGCAGTTCCACCGGGACTCGCCGCTACGAGCAGTACTTC.

As concerns this clonotype: A read error is likely, as this CDR3 ends without the conserved phenylalanine or tryptophan. V is TRBV19 and J is TRBJ2-7; D assignment may be TRBD1 or TRBD2 (6 bases each). V lost 3 bases and J 3 bases, leaving 18 bases between the germline ends. The CDR3 sequence is 16 residues long. In germline, CDR1 is LNHDA, CDR2 SQIVND (reference sequence). CDR3 nucleotide sequence: TGTGCCAGTAGTATCCAGCTCGGGGGCTCCATCTACGAGCAGTACCTC. It specifies CASSIQLGGSIYEQYL.

The CDR3 DNA reads as TGTGCCATCAGGCGGGACTCTTCAGAGGAAAAACTGTTTTTT. This sequence encodes CAIRRDSSEEKLFF. The V call is TRBV10-3, the J call TRBJ1-4; tentatively, D is TRBD1 (5 bases). Germline loops: CDR1 ENHRY, CDR2 SYGVKD. The CDR3 is 14 residues long. Trimming left V 6 bases short and J 8 bases short, with 16 bases between.

This clonotype was picked up many times. The chain carries TRBV6-4 and TRBJ1-6; 7 bases align to TRBD1. Trimming took 0 bases from V and 7 from J; bases not matched to a gene: 0. The CDR3 has 14 residues. In germline, CDR1 is MRHNA, CDR2 SNTAGT. The CDR3 DNA sequence: TGTGCCAGCAGTGACTCAGGGGGCAATTCACCCCTCCACTTT. Translated, it gives CASSDSGGNSPLHF.

This clonotype was detected ten times or more. This chain joins TRBV19 and TRBJ2-6; either TRBD1 or TRBD2 may fit D (5 bases each). Germline V gene data show CDR1 as LNHDA and CDR2 as SQIVND (reference sequence). The CDR3 length is 15 residues. V lost 6 bases and J 2 bases, leaving 11 bases between the germline ends. CDR3 in amino acids: CASSNQGAGANVLTF. The CDR3, as DNA: TGTGCCAGTAGCAACCAGGGAGCTGGGGCCAACGTCCTGACTTTC.

This clonotype appeared many times. The chain combines TRBV7-9 with TRBJ1-2; no definite D call. The CDR3 runs 11 residues. CDR1 and CDR2 (germline): SEHNR, FQNEAQ (reference sequence). With 6 bases removed from V and 6 bases from J, the gap between germline ends came to 8 bases. CDR3 DNA: TGTGCCAGCAGTCACGGGGATGGCTACACCTTC. This encodes CASSHGDGYTF.

This clonotype was counted ten times or more. The J gene is TRBJ1-1, the V gene TRBV19; D gene ambiguous. Deletions cut 6 bases from V and 11 bases from J, with 16 bases between. The CDR3 runs 12 residues. CDR1 is LNHDA, CDR2 SQIVND, per germline (reference sequence). CDR3 DNA: TGTGCCAGTAGCCGACCGGGGTCTCAGGCTTTCTTT. Translation: CASSRPGSQAFF.

To note about this clonotype: This clone may be a read error of a much larger clone one base away. The genes are TRBV7-3 and TRBJ2-3; 8 bases are shared with TRBD2. After removal of 2 bases from V and 4 bases from J, the junction contained 5 bases not matched to a gene. The length of the CDR3 is 15 residues. Germline V lookup: CDR1 SGHTA, CDR2 FQGTGA. The CDR3 loop is CASSLGTRDADTQYF. DNA for the CDR3: TGTGCCAGCAGCTTAGGGACTAGGGATGCAGATACGCAGTATTTT.

The chain employs TRBV30 and TRBJ1-6; no clear D. There are 14 residues in the CDR3. Trimming cost V 0 bases and J 10 bases, with 13 bases left between them. Germline loops: CDR1 GTSNPN, CDR2 SVGIG (reference sequence). The CDR3 DNA follows: TGTGCCTGGAGTGTACTAGACTATAGGTCACCCCTCCACTTT. This codes for CAWSVLDYRSPLHF.

This clonotype was seen a few times. The chain has TRBV7-9 and TRBJ1-2, with D maybe TRBD1 (6 bases). Trimming pared 1 base from V and 8 bases from J, leaving 14 bases between. This CDR3 is 14 amino acids long. Germline V CDR1 and CDR2: SEHNR, FQNEAQ (reference sequence). The CDR3 sequence is CASSLDGGASGYTF. For the CDR3, the DNA is TGTGCCAGCAGCTTAGATGGGGGGGCGTCCGGCTACACCTTC.

V is TRBV19 and J is TRBJ2-2; TRBD2 matches at 10 bases. The V segment lost 2 bases and the J segment 1 base; nucleotides outside the gene matches: 1. The CDR3 is 16 amino acids. The germline CDR1 and CDR2 sequences are LNHDA and SQIVND (reference sequence). This CDR3 is CASSIRTSGNTGELFF. The CDR3 DNA is TGTGCCAGTAGTATAAGGACTAGCGGGAACACCGGGGAGCTGTTTTTT.

This clonotype was detected many times. J is TRBJ1-3 and V is TRBV25-1; 8 nucleotides match TRBD1. The germline gives CDR1 MGHDK, CDR2 SYGVNS. V dropped 6 bases and J dropped 4; count of bases not matched to a gene: 8. The length of the CDR3 is 15 residues. The CDR3: CASRESGTGGNTIYF. CDR3 nucleotides: TGTGCCAGCAGGGAGTCGGGGACAGGAGGAAACACCATATATTTT.

This clonotype showed up just a few times. This rearrangement joins TRBV7-2 to TRBJ2-5, with TRBD1 identical over 8 bases. The CDR3 loop spans 17 amino acids. Germline trimming cut 3 bases from V and 4 bases from J; bases unmatched to any gene: 13. CDR1 and CDR2 (germline): SGHTA, FQGNSA. CDR3 coding DNA: TGTGCCAGCAGCTTGAAGCCCCGGACAGGGCGGTCAGAGACCCAGTACTTC. Residues: CASSLKPRTGRSETQYF.

The rearrangement joins TRBV7-2 to TRBJ2-2; D gene unclear. CDR1 SGHTA and CDR2 FQGNSA come from the germline V gene. Trimming removed 4 bases from V and 7 bases from J, with 10 bases in between. This CDR3 has 13 residues. The CDR3 DNA reads as TGTGCCAGCAGCTCCATTATGGTCGGGGAGCTGTTTTTT. Its translation: CASSSIMVGELFF.

The chain employs TRBV7-9 and TRBJ1-2; D remains ambiguous. The germline V and J ends were trimmed by 8 bases and 4 bases, with 14 bases remaining between them. Germline CDR1 reads SEHNR; CDR2 reads FQNEAQ (reference sequence). CDR3 length: 13 residues. Here the CDR3 reads CASAPPEGYGYTF. The CDR3 bases are TGTGCCAGCGCCCCCCCCGAGGGCTATGGCTACACCTTC. Drawing the rest from reference TRBV7-9 and TRBJ1-2, the complete variable domain is DTGVSQNPRHKITKRGQNVTFRCDPISEHNRLYWYRQTLGQGPEFLTYFQNEAQLEKSRLLSDRFSAERPKGSFSTLEIQRTEQGDSAMYLCASAPPEGYGYTFGSGTRLTVV.

Ten or more counts support this clonotype. The chain joins TRBV14 to TRBJ1-2; D remains unclear. Germline V gives CDR1 SGHDN, CDR2 FVKESK. This CDR3 region has 13 residues. Trimming left V 0 bases short and J 2 bases short, with 4 bases between. CDR3 sequence: CASSQETNYGYTF. CDR3 sequence (DNA): TGTGCCAGCAGCCAAGAGACAAACTATGGCTACACCTTC.